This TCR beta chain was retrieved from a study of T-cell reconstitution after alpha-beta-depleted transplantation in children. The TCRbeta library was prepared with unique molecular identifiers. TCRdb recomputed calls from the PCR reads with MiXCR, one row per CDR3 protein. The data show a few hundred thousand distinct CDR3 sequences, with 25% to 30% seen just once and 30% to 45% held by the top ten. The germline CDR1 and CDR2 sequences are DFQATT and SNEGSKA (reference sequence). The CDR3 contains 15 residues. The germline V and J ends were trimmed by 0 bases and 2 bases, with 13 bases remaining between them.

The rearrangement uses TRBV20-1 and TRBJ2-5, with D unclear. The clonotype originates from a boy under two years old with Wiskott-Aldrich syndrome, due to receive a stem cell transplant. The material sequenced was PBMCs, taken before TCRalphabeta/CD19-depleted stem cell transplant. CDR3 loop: CSARDSTAVQETQYF. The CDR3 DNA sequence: TGCAGTGCTAGAGATTCAACGGCGGTACAAGAGACCCAGTACTTC.